This TCR beta chain came from a study of cytomegalovirus exposure and HLA in healthy donors. Overall study context: Early released data had tens of millions of unique TCRs, all coming from HLA-typed donors.

Study-level results: Later, an analysis found that common viral pathogens appeared to be linked with several of the most significant clusters.

V lost 5 bases, J lost 1 base, and 5 bases lay in between. Germline V gene data show CDR1 as MDHEN and CDR2 as SYDVKM. This CDR3 contains 13 residues. Concerning this clone itself: Its antigen is unidentified.

With 60 Vbeta and 13 Jbeta primers, the PCR was carried out. Profiled with immunoSEQ multiplex PCR; TCRdb holds only in-frame clones, not every one. Its clone listing holds about 130,000 clones. Sequencing was performed on PBMCs. The rearrangement uses TRBV28 and TRBJ2-2, with D hard to call. This clonotype originated in a woman between 40 and 50 years old in good health and CMV-seropositive. In DNA form, the CDR3 reads TGTGCCAGCAGTCCCCTGAACACCGGGGAGCTGTTTTTT. Amino acid sequence: CASSPLNTGELFF.